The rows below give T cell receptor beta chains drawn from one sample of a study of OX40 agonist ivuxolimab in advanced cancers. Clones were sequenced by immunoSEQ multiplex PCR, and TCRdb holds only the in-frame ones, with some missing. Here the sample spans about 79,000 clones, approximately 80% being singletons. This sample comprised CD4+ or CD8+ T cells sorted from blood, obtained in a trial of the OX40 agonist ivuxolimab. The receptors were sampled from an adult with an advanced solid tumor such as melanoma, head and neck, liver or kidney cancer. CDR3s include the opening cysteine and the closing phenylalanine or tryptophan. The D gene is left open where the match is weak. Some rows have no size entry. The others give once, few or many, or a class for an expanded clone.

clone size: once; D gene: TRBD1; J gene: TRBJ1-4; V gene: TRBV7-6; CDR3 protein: CASSLGGQGEKLFF; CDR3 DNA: TGTGCCAGCAGCTTAGGAGGACAGGGGGAAAAACTGTTTTTT
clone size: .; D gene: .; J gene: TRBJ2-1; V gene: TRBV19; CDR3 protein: CASSMGGLPEQFF; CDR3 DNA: TGTGCCAGTAGTATGGGCGGGTTACCCGAGCAGTTCTTC
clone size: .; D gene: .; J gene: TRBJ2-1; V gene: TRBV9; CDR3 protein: CASSVVARLFVLSSYNEQFF; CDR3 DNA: TGTGCCAGCAGCGTAGTTGCGAGACTATTTGTTTTGAGCTCCTACAATGAGCAGTTCTTC
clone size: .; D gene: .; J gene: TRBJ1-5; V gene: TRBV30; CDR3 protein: CAWSGGDPVYQPQHF; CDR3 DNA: TGTGCCTGGAGTGGCGGGGATCCCGTTTATCAGCCCCAGCATTTT
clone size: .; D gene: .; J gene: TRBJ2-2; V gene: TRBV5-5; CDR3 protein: CASSLQSTAGELFF; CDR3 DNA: TGTGCCAGCAGCTTGCAATCTACCGCCGGGGAGCTGTTTTTT
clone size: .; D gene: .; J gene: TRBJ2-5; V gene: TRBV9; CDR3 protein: CASSPGSPLETQYF; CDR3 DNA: TGTGCCAGCAGCCCCGGATCGCCACTTGAGACCCAGTACTTC
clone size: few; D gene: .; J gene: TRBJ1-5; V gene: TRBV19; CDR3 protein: CASSSFNSNQPQHF; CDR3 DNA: TGTGCCAGTAGTAGTTTCAATAGCAATCAGCCCCAGCATTTT
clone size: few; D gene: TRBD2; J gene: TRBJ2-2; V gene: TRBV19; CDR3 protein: CASSGTGTSGTLTGELFF; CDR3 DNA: TGTGCCAGTAGCGGCACCGGGACTAGCGGGACCCTAACCGGGGAGCTGTTTTTT
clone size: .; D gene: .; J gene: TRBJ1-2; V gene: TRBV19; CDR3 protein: CASSMVTGGVYYGYTF; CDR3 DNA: TGTGCCAGTAGTATGGTCACAGGAGGGGTGTACTATGGCTACACCTTC
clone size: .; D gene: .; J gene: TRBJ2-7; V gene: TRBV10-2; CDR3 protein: CASSGGSYEQYF; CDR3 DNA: TGCGCCAGCAGTGGGGGGTCCTACGAGCAGTACTTC
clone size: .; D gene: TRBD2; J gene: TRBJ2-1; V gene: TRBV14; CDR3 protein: CASSQELASSYNEQFF; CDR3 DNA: TGTGCCAGCAGCCAAGAACTAGCGAGCTCCTACAATGAGCAGTTCTTC
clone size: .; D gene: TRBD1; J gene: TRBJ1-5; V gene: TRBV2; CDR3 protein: CASRTGGRDQPQHF; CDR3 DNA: TGTGCCAGCAGGACAGGGGGTAGGGATCAGCCCCAGCATTTT
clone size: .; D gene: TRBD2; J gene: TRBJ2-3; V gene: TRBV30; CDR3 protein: CAWSVGTGGADTQYF; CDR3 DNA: TGTGCCTGGAGTGTCGGAACGGGGGGGGCAGATACGCAGTATTTT
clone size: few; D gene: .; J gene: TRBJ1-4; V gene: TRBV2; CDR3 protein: CATNRDGGEKLFF; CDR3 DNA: TGTGCCACCAACAGGGATGGCGGTGAAAAACTGTTTTTT
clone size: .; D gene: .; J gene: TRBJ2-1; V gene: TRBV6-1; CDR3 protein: CASRRGYNEQFF; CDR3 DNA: TGTGCCAGCAGAAGGGGGTACAATGAGCAGTTCTTC
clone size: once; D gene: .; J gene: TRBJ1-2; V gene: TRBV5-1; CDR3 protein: CASSWTSNSYGYTF; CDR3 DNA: TGCGCCAGCAGCTGGACATCTAACAGCTATGGCTACACCTTC
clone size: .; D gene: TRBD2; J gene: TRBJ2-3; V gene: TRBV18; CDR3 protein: CASSPPGLAAQYF; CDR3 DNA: TGTGCCAGCTCACCCCCGGGACTAGCGGCGCAGTATTTT
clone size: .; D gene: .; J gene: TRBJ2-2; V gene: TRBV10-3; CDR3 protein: CAISESQRNTGELFF; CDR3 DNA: TGTGCCATCAGTGAGTCCCAGCGGAACACCGGGGAGCTGTTTTTT
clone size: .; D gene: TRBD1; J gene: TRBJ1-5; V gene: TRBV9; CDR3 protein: CASSEGQGRNQPQHF; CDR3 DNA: TGTGCCAGCAGCGAGGGACAGGGCCGCAATCAGCCCCAGCATTTT
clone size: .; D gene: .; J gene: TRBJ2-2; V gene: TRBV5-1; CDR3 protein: CASSPSGTENTGELFF; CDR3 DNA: TGCGCCAGCAGCCCGAGTGGGACGGAGAACACCGGGGAGCTGTTTTTT
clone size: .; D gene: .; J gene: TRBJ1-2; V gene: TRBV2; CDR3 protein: CASSDVGVGGYTF; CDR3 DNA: TGTGCCAGCAGTGACGTGGGGGTCGGTGGCTACACCTTC
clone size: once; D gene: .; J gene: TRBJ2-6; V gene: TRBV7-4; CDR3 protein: CANDTPEVTSGANVLTF; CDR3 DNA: TGTGCCAACGATACTCCGGAGGTAACGTCTGGGGCCAACGTCCTGACTTTC